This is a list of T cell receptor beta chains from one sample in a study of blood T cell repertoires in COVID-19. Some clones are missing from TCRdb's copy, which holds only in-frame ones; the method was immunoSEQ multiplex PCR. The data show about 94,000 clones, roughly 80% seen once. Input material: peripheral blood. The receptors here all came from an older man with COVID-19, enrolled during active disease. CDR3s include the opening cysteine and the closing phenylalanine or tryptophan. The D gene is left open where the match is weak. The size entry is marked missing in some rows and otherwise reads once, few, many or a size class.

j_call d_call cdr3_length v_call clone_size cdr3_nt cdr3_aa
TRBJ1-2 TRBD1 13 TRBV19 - TGTGCCAGTAGACGGGACAGGGGGTATGGCTACACCTTC CASRRDRGYGYTF
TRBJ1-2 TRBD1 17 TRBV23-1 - TGCGCCAGCAGTCAAAGACGGACAGGGGGAGCTAACTATGGCTACACCTTC CASSQRRTGGANYGYTF
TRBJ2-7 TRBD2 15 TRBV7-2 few TGTGCCAGCAGCTTAGTTCCGGGACTAGCGGGGGAGCAGTACTTC CASSLVPGLAGEQYF
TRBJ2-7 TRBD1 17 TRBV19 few TGTGCCAGTAGTACCCTAAACTCAGGACAGGGGCACTACGAGCAGTACTTC CASSTLNSGQGHYEQYF
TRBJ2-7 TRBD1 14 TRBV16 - TGTGCCAGCAGCCCGGGACAGAGCTCCTACGAGCAGTACTTC CASSPGQSSYEQYF
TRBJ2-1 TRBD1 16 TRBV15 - TGTGCCACCAGCAGGGGGACAGGGGGCTCCTACAATGAGCAGTTCTTC CATSRGTGGSYNEQFF
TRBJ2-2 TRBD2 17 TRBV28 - TGTGCCAGCAGCCCATTCGGGACTAGCGGGGTGACCGGGGAGCTGTTTTTT CASSPFGTSGVTGELFF
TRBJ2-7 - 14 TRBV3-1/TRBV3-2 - TGTGCCAGCAGCCAGACAGGTCCCTCCTACGAGCAGTACTTC CASSQTGPSYEQYF
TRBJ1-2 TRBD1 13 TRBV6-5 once TGTGCCAGCAGTCGAACACAGGGGTATGGCTACACCTTC CASSRTQGYGYTF
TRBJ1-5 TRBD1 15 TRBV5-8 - TGTGCCAGCAGCCTCCAGGGGGCGAGCAATCAGCCCCAGCATTTT CASSLQGASNQPQHF
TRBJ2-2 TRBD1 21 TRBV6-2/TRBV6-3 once TGTGCCAGCAGTTACGGGAACCCCGGGACAGTAGTAGGTGGGGTCACCGGGGAGCTGTTTTTT CASSYGNPGTVVGGVTGELFF
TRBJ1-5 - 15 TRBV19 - TGTGCCAGTACCCAGGGACCCCGGGGGAGTCAGCCCCAGCATTTT CASTQGPRGSQPQHF
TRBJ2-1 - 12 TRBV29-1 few TGCAGCGGAAAATGGGGAGGTATTGAGCAGTTCTTC CSGKWGGIEQFF
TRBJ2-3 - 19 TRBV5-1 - TGCGCCAGCAGCTTGGTCCGGGACTTTGGCTATTATAGCACAGATACGCAGTATTTT CASSLVRDFGYYSTDTQYF
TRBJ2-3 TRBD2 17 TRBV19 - TGTGCCAGTAGTATCGAACCTAGCGGGAGAAGGGCGGATACGCAGTATTTT CASSIEPSGRRADTQYF
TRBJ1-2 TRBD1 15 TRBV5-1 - TGCGCCAGCAGCTCGGGACAGGGGATATACGATGGCTACACCTTC CASSSGQGIYDGYTF
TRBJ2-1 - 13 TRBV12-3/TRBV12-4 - TGTGCCAGCAGCCGGGATGGAGTCAATGAGCAGTTCTTC CASSRDGVNEQFF
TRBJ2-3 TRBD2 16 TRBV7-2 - TGTGCCAGCAGTTTACTAGCGGGAGGCGTGACAGATACGCAGTATTTT CASSLLAGGVTDTQYF
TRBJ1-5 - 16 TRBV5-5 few TGTGCCAGCAGCTTGGGACAGGCGACAAGCAATCAGCCCCAGCATTTT CASSLGQATSNQPQHF
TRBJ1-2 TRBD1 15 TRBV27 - TGTGCCAGCAGCCCGGGACAGGGAGATAACTATGGCTACACCTTC CASSPGQGDNYGYTF